Presented here are 21 T cell receptor beta chains from one specimen sequenced in a study of control samples from healthy donors and cancer patients (TCRdb year 2020). The receptor library was made with the immunoSEQ multiplex PCR assay. The immuneACCESS repertoire file appears here via TCRdb, limited to in-frame rearrangements. These files lack a portion of the clones; in checked studies, under half of the deficit traces to unresolved V genes, and the cause of the others is not known. This sample has approximately 60,000 clones in its table, and around nine tenths of those were observed once. Roughly 1.2% of the sample lies in the top ten. The specimen was PBMCs. Receptor source: a woman aged 45 to 65 with colorectal cancer.

This sequence joins TRBV27 and TRBJ1-1; D is unclear. Germline V gene lookup returns CDR1 MNHEY and CDR2 SMNVEV (reference sequence). The length of the CDR3 is 13 residues. The V end lost 4 bases, the J end lost 2 bases, and 8 bases lay between the germline ends. The CDR3 DNA reads as TGTGCCAGCAGTTCCTTGTCAAACACTGAAGCTTTCTTT. This sequence encodes CASSSLSNTEAFF.

The genes are TRBV11-2 and TRBJ1-6; D might be TRBD1 (6 bases). V was shortened by 5 bases and J by 5 bases, with 10 bases between the two germline ends. CDR3 length equals 14 residues. The germline gives CDR1 SGHAT, CDR2 FQNNGV. This CDR3 is CASSARDNNSPLHF. The CDR3 coding sequence is TGTGCCAGCAGCGCTAGGGACAATAATTCACCCCTCCACTTT.

The V and J genes are TRBV6-4 and TRBJ2-7; D is uncertain. The CDR3 has 17 amino acids. Germline CDR1 reads MRHNA; CDR2 reads SNTAGT. Trimming removed 8 bases at V and 4 bases at J, with 27 bases between. CDR3 DNA sequence: TGTGCCAGCGTAACACACCCTCAGGACCCCGTAGGGTACGAGCAGTACTTC. Its translation is CASVTHPQDPVGYEQYF.

This chain connects TRBV6-5 to TRBJ2-1; TRBD2 matches 10 bases. V gave up 5 bases and J gave up 6 bases; unmatched junction bases: 7. The CDR3 is 15 residues long. CDR1 MNHEY and CDR2 SVGAGI come from the germline V gene. The CDR3 coding sequence is TGTGCCAGCAGTAAGGGGAGGACTAGCGGCAATGAGCAGTTCTTC. Protein: CASSKGRTSGNEQFF.

This chain's CDR3 is CATSRAGTSGGARETQYF. The CDR3 region has the DNA TGTGCCACCAGCAGAGCGGGGACTAGCGGGGGGGCGAGAGAGACCCAGTACTTC. The chain employs TRBV15 and TRBJ2-5; 16 bases are a match to TRBD2. This CDR3 spans 18 amino acids. Germline-derived CDR1 and CDR2 are LNHNV and YYDKDF (reference sequence). Unmatched junction bases numbered 6, after V lost 1 base and J lost 4 bases.

This chain joins TRBV2 and TRBJ2-7; D gene unclear. The CDR3 is made up of 14 amino acids. Deletions cut 4 bases from V and 2 bases from J, with 12 bases between. CDR1 is SNHLY, CDR2 FYNNEI, per germline. Written as DNA, the CDR3 is TGTGCCAGCAGTGGGCAGCCCATCCCCTACGAGCAGTACTTC. It codes for CASSGQPIPYEQYF.

This clone showed up just once. V gene TRBV19 combines with J gene TRBJ1-5; D is ambiguous. Germline loops: CDR1 LNHDA, CDR2 SQIVND (reference sequence). V dropped 1 base and J dropped 3 bases, with 10 bases sitting between them. The CDR3 spans 15 residues. The CDR3 bases are TGTGCCAGTAGTATAGCGCGGCCCTCCAATCAGCCCCAGCATTTT. Protein sequence: CASSIARPSNQPQHF.

The chain employs TRBV6-5 and TRBJ2-3, with D unclear. Deletions cut 7 bases from V and 0 bases from J, with 11 bases between. In germline, CDR1 is MNHEY, CDR2 SVGAGI. There are 14 residues in the CDR3. CDR3 nucleotide sequence: TGTGCCAGCACCGGAAGAAGTAGCACAGATACGCAGTATTTT. This translates into CASTGRSSTDTQYF.

This chain links TRBV7-2 with TRBJ1-1; possibly TRBD1 for D (6 bases). This CDR3 region has 15 residues. Germline lookup yields CDR1 SGHTA and CDR2 FQGNSA. V lost 1 base, J lost 2 bases, and 11 bases lay in between. The CDR3, as DNA: TGTGCCAGCAGCTTAGTCGAGGGGGGCAACACTGAAGCTTTCTTT. Amino acids: CASSLVEGGNTEAFF.

V usage is TRBV6-6 and J usage is TRBJ2-3; D may match TRBD1 or TRBD2 (5 bases each). Germline V lookup: CDR1 MNHNY, CDR2 SVGAGI (reference sequence). This CDR3 region has 16 residues. Trimming took 6 bases from V and 3 from J, leaving 19 bases between them. The CDR3 DNA follows: TGTGCCAGCAGACCCGGGACCTACGCGAAAACAGATACGCAGTATTTT. It is translated as CASRPGTYAKTDTQYF.

The table lists this clone with a count of one. The genes are TRBV5-6 and TRBJ2-1; D not certain. Trimming took off 5 bases at V and 5 bases at J, with 8 bases between the two ends. This CDR3 has 12 residues. Germline CDR1 reads SGHDT; CDR2 reads YYEEEE. As DNA, the CDR3 is TGTGCCAGCAGTGGAGAAGACAATGAGCAGTTCTTC. This encodes CASSGEDNEQFF.

The chain employs TRBV5-4 and TRBJ2-2; the match to TRBD2 covers 8 bases. V lost 0 bases to trimming and J lost 0 bases; unmatched junction nucleotides: 4. Germline V CDR1 and CDR2: SGHNT, YYREEE (reference sequence). The CDR3 is 17 residues long. The CDR3 loop is CASSLGREAANTGELFF. CDR3 nucleotides: TGTGCCAGCAGCTTGGGGCGGGAGGCCGCGAACACCGGGGAGCTGTTTTTT.

This chain uses TRBV30 with TRBJ1-6, with 7 bases aligning to TRBD1. There are 13 residues in the CDR3. The trim removed 6 bases at V and 5 bases at J, leaving 4 bases unmatched. Germline assignment: CDR1 GTSNPN and CDR2 SVGIG (reference sequence). In DNA, the CDR3 is TGTGCCTGTAGAGGGGGCAATAATTCACCCCTCCACTTT. It codes for CACRGGNNSPLHF.

Only one count was recorded for this clone. Other DNA sequences within the sample encode an identical CDR3. The V and J genes are TRBV18 and TRBJ1-5, with a tentative D call TRBD1 (5 bases). The CDR3 covers 14 residues. Trimming pared 6 bases from V and 2 bases from J, leaving 11 bases between. CDR1 is KGHSH and CDR2 is LQKENI in the germline V gene. CDR3 nucleotide sequence: TGTGCCAGCTCTCGGGGAGGGGGCAATCAGCCCCAGCATTTT. Residues: CASSRGGGNQPQHF.

The V gene is TRBV28, the J gene TRBJ1-5; D may be TRBD1 (5 bases). The CDR3 covers 14 residues. V was cut by 3 bases and J by 1 base, with 7 bases left in between. Germline-derived CDR1 and CDR2 are MDHEN and SYDVKM. CDR3 protein: CASSFGGSNQPQHF. In nucleotides, the CDR3 is TGTGCCAGCAGTTTTGGGGGAAGCAATCAGCCCCAGCATTTT.

This chain connects TRBV14 to TRBJ2-7; no clear D gene. This CDR3 is built from 11 residues. V lost 3 bases and J lost 3, with 3 bases in between. Germline CDR1 and CDR2: SGHDN and FVKESK. This chain's CDR3 is CASSQFYEQYF. For the CDR3, the DNA is TGTGCCAGCAGCCAGTTCTACGAGCAGTACTTC.

This chain joins TRBV6-5 and TRBJ2-5; the match to TRBD2 covers 8 bases. There are 13 residues in the CDR3. CDR1 is MNHEY, CDR2 SVGAGI, per germline. V trimming: 6 bases; J trimming: 5 bases; junction bases outside the gene matches: 5. The CDR3 nucleotides read TGTGCCAGCAGCCGGGGGGGCCGGGAGACCCAGTACTTC. This sequence encodes CASSRGGRETQYF.

V usage is TRBV6-2 or TRBV6-3 and J usage is TRBJ2-5; TRBD2 agrees at 8 bases. Germline V CDR1 and CDR2: MNHEY, SVGEGT. The length of the CDR3 is 16 residues. Trimming took 0 bases from V and 3 from J; bases not matched to a gene: 6. CDR3 loop: CASSYSGPGREETQYF. For the CDR3, the DNA is TGTGCCAGCAGTTACTCCGGGCCCGGGAGGGAAGAGACCCAGTACTTC.

CDR3 sequence reads: CASSQGTEAFF. CDR3 nucleotides: TGTGCCAGCAGCCAGGGTACTGAAGCTTTCTTT. This rearrangement joins TRBV2 to TRBJ1-1; maybe TRBD1 (5 bases). The CDR3 is 11 residues long. From germline, CDR1 is SNHLY and CDR2 FYNNEI. V was trimmed by 6 bases and J by 5 bases, leaving 7 bases between them. The complete variable domain, with remaining parts taken from reference TRBV2 and TRBJ1-1, reads EPEVTQTPSHQVTQMGQEVILRCVPISNHLYFYWYRQILGQKVEFLVSFYNNEISEKSEIFDDQFSVERPDGSNFTLKIRSTKLEDSAMYFCASSQGTEAFFGQGTRLTVV.

V and J are TRBV4-1 and TRBJ2-7; D is possibly TRBD1 (7 bases). V lost 1 base, J lost 3 bases, and 16 bases lay in between. Germline CDR1 and CDR2: MGHRA and YSYEKL. This CDR3 is built from 16 residues. DNA for the CDR3: TGCGCCAGCAGCCAAGGCGGGGACAGAAGAGTCTACGAGCAGTACTTC. Residues: CASSQGGDRRVYEQYF.

The genes are TRBV5-1 and TRBJ2-5, with 8 bases aligning to TRBD1. Germline values: CDR1 SGHRS, CDR2 YFSETQ. CDR3 length: 13 amino acids. Unmatched junction bases numbered 8, after V lost 6 bases and J lost 7 bases. CDR3 in amino acids: CASTDREAGTQYF. CDR3 bases: TGCGCCAGCACGGACAGGGAGGCGGGGACCCAGTACTTC.